The 26 T cell receptor beta chains in this list originate from one sample, sequenced in a study of read filtering for tumor transcriptome and immune sequencing. This library used approximately 370 ng RNA and molecular barcoded adaptors spanning alpha/delta and beta/gamma chains. MiXCR, applied by TCRdb to the reads, yields one record per CDR3 protein. This table holds roughly 69,000 distinct CDR3 sequences, 14% found once. The specimen sequenced was a population of CD138-negative cells sorted from bone marrow. The receptors were gathered from a donor aged 40 or older with multiple myeloma.

This clonotype came up many times. The chain carries TRBV6-1 and TRBJ1-5; TRBD1 matches 7 bases. The CDR3 sequence is 14 residues long. CDR1 is MNHNS and CDR2 is SASEGT in the germline V gene. The DNA of the CDR3 is TGTGCTACCCAGGGAGGGGGCAACAATCAGCCCCAGCATTTT. It encodes CATQGGGNNQPQHF.

This clonotype was counted between two and nine times. This could be a read error, since a much larger clone is one nucleotide away. The chain carries TRBV28 and TRBJ1-4; 7 positions agree with TRBD1. Germline V gene lookup returns CDR1 MDHEN and CDR2 SYDVKM. The CDR3 is made up of 12 amino acids. This CDR3 reads CASSMGVGTVVF. In nucleotides, the CDR3 is TGTGCCAGCAGTATGGGGGTGGGGACAGTCGTTTTT.

This clonotype was seen at least ten times. The chain links TRBV18 to TRBJ2-1; no reliable D call. Germline V gene data show CDR1 as KGHSH and CDR2 as LQKENI. Trimming left V 3 bases short and J 4 bases short, with 16 bases between. CDR3 length: 16 amino acids. The CDR3 sequence: CASSPTGVTPYNEQFF. The CDR3, as DNA: TGTGCCAGCTCACCGACGGGCGTTACCCCGTACAATGAGCAGTTCTTC.

This clonotype was detected only a few times. The chain has TRBV11-3 and TRBJ2-7; the D call may be TRBD1 or TRBD2 (5 bases each). Trimming shortened V by 5 bases and J by 9 bases, and 14 bases separated the two germline ends. The CDR3 contains 12 residues. The germline V gene encodes CDR1 SGHNT and CDR2 YENEEA. DNA for the CDR3: TGTGCCAGCAGCGAGGGACGCTTCGGGCAGTACTTC. Translating it yields CASSEGRFGQYF.

This clonotype was seen at least ten times. This chain joins TRBV27 and TRBJ2-4; 8 bases agree with TRBD1. J gave up 7 bases and V 0 bases, and 5 bases lay outside the gene matches. The CDR3 extends over 15 amino acids. The V gene's germline CDR1 is MNHEY and CDR2 SMNVEV (reference sequence). CDR3 nucleotides: TGTGCCAGCAGTTTATCCGGGACAGGCCCTAACATTCAGTACTTC. As protein: CASSLSGTGPNIQYF.

This clonotype was seen at least ten times. The gene calls are TRBV3-1 and TRBJ2-1; 9 bases are shared with TRBD2. V lost 2 bases and J lost 12; bases outside the gene matches: 5. CDR1 LGHDT and CDR2 YNNKEL come from the germline V gene (reference sequence). This CDR3 spans 13 amino acids. This CDR3 reads CASSQSAGGAQFF. As DNA, the CDR3 is TGTGCCAGCAGCCAATCAGCGGGAGGTGCGCAGTTCTTC.

This clonotype turned up a few times. This rearrangement joins TRBV10-3 to TRBJ2-1; D not resolved. This CDR3 comprises 13 residues. Trimming cost V 1 base and J 6 bases, with 7 bases left between them. Germline V gene sequence: CDR1 ENHRY, CDR2 SYGVKD. The CDR3 DNA reads TGTGCCATCAGTGAGTTGGTCAGCAATGAGCAGTTCTTC. Its translation: CAISELVSNEQFF.

This clonotype has a count of ten or more. The chain employs TRBV30 and TRBJ2-2; tentatively, D is TRBD1 (6 bases). Trimming removed 8 bases at V and 3 bases at J, with 13 bases between. Germline CDR1 is GTSNPN and CDR2 is SVGIG (reference sequence). CDR3 length: 13 residues. The CDR3 nucleotides read TGTGCCGGTGGACAGTTCCACACCGGGGAGCTGTTTTTT. As protein: CAGGQFHTGELFF.

In this sample, this clonotype turned up many times. The V call is TRBV5-5, the J call TRBJ1-2; no firm D call. The germline CDR1 and CDR2 sequences are SGHKS and YYEKEE (reference sequence). The ends were cut back, 6 bases at V and 0 bases at J, with 15 bases in the middle. CDR3 size: 15 residues. Written as DNA, the CDR3 is TGTGCCAGCAACTTCCGCCTGACGGCTAACTATGGCTACACCTTC. This translates into CASNFRLTANYGYTF.

As for this clonotype: A much bigger clone sits one base away, suggesting this may be a read error. It is likely a read error, because the conserved phenylalanine at the end of the CDR3 is missing. The V call is TRBV7-2, the J call TRBJ2-3; D is perhaps TRBD2 (5 bases). The V end lost 8 bases, the J end lost 0 bases, and 18 bases lay between the germline ends. This CDR3 is built from 16 residues. Germline assignment: CDR1 SGHTA and CDR2 FQGNSA. CDR3: CASGRGSKLSTDTQYL. CDR3 sequence (DNA): TGTGCCAGCGGTAGAGGGAGTAAATTAAGCACAGATACGCAGTATCTT.

This clonotype was found a few times. The chain employs TRBV20-1 and TRBJ1-5, with TRBD1 matching over 7 bases. The CDR3 runs to 14 residues. The V gene's germline CDR1 is DFQATT and CDR2 SNEGSKA (reference sequence). V was clipped by 4 bases and J by 1 base; unmatched bases: 4. The CDR3 nucleotides are TGCAGTGCTAAATCGACAGGGAGCAATCAGCCCCAGCATTTT. Residues: CSAKSTGSNQPQHF.

This sequence joins TRBV29-1 and TRBJ2-3; 7 positions match TRBD2. V was pared by 3 bases and J by 0 bases, with 6 bases of the junction left unmatched. Germline V gene lookup returns CDR1 SQVTM and CDR2 ANQGSEA. The CDR3 is 15 residues long. CDR3 sequence (DNA): TGCAGCGTTGAGCCCCCTAGCGGTAGCACAGATACGCAGTATTTT. It specifies CSVEPPSGSTDTQYF.

The V and J genes are TRBV9 and TRBJ2-4; D may correspond to TRBD1 or TRBD2 (5 bases each). This CDR3 contains 16 residues. Germline V gene data show CDR1 as SGDLS and CDR2 as YYNGEE. Trimming pared 2 bases from V and 2 bases from J, leaving 14 bases between. CDR3 in DNA: TGTGCCAGCAGCGTCGGGGCAGTCCAATCCAAAAACATTCAGTACTTC. It specifies CASSVGAVQSKNIQYF.

This clonotype was observed a few times. The J gene is TRBJ2-5, the V gene TRBV3-1; the D gene is possibly TRBD2 (5 bases). The V and J ends lost 1 base and 4 bases respectively, with 10 bases between them. Per germline, CDR1 LGHDT and CDR2 YNNKEL (reference sequence). CDR3 size: 14 residues. In DNA, the CDR3 is TGTGCCAGCAGCCAAGGCAGCCGGGGAGAGACCCAGTACTTC. Translation gives CASSQGSRGETQYF.

As concerns this clonotype: This may stem from a read error, because a much larger clone lies one nucleotide away. The CDR3 reads CASSGRDRSIGEQYF. CDR3 DNA sequence: TGTGCCAGCAGTGGCCGGGACAGGTCCATTGGAGAGCAGTACTTC. The chain is built from TRBV28 and TRBJ2-7, with TRBD1 identical over 8 bases. This CDR3 has 15 amino acids. Germline V gene sequence: CDR1 MDHEN, CDR2 SYDVKM. The V segment lost 5 bases and the J segment 7 bases; nucleotides outside the gene matches: 13.

Only a few counts were recorded for this clonotype. V is TRBV7-2 and J is TRBJ2-7, with D possibly matching TRBD1 (6 bases). Germline CDR1 SGHTA, CDR2 FQGNSA. Trimming stripped 5 bases from V and 3 bases from J, with 17 bases between. The CDR3 covers 15 residues. This CDR3 reads CASSPNRVRVYEQYF. CDR3 nucleotides: TGTGCCAGCAGCCCTAACAGGGTGCGGGTCTACGAGCAGTACTTC. The full variable domain, its missing parts supplied by reference TRBV7-2 and TRBJ2-7, is GAGVSQSPSNKVTEKGKDVELRCDPISGHTALYWYRQSLGQGLEFLIYFQGNSAPDKSGLPSDRFSAERTGGSVSTLTIQRTQQEDSAVYLCASSPNRVRVYEQYFGPGTRLTVT.

In its sample, this clonotype was seen many times. The chain recombines TRBV29-1 with TRBJ2-1; 7 bases are a match to TRBD2. Per the germline V gene, CDR1 is SQVTM and CDR2 is ANQGSEA. The CDR3 has 12 residues. V shed 6 bases, J shed 5 bases, and the junction held 4 bases outside the gene matches. The CDR3 bases are TGCAGCGTGCCCAGCGGGAACAATGAGCAGTTCTTC. This codes for CSVPSGNNEQFF.

This clonotype was counted ten times or more. The V call is TRBV7-2, the J call TRBJ1-1; no firm D call. The germline V gene has CDR1 SGHTA and CDR2 FQGNSA. The CDR3 loop spans 14 amino acids. The V end was cut by 3 bases, the J end by 0 bases, with 8 bases between. The DNA of the CDR3 is TGTGCCAGCAGCTTGTACAGCATGAACACTGAAGCTTTCTTT. This codes for CASSLYSMNTEAFF.

The table lists this clonotype with a count of one. Since a much larger clone is just one base distant, this may be a read error. The V gene is TRBV20-1, the J gene TRBJ2-5, with D possibly TRBD2 on 5 matching bases. This CDR3 region has 13 residues. CDR1 DFQATT and CDR2 SNEGSKA come from the germline V gene (reference sequence). V dropped 2 bases and J dropped 9 bases, with 16 bases sitting between them. Written as DNA, the CDR3 is TGCAGTGCTAGAATTCTAGGAACGGAGGCCCAGTACTTC. Protein sequence: CSARILGTEAQYF.

This clonotype was detected ten times or more. The chain recombines TRBV28 with TRBJ2-5; D possibly corresponds to TRBD1 (6 bases). This CDR3 has 17 residues. Germline lookup yields CDR1 MDHEN and CDR2 SYDVKM. V shed 4 bases and J shed 4 bases, with 22 bases lying between them. CDR3 sequence: CASSSYRAGPGRETQYF. DNA for the CDR3: TGTGCCAGCAGTTCATACAGGGCCGGGCCCGGGCGAGAGACCCAGTACTTC.

On this clonotype: This may stem from a read error, because a much larger clone lies one nucleotide away. The chain links TRBV11-3 to TRBJ1-1; D gene ambiguous. The CDR3 loop spans 13 amino acids. Germline CDR1 and CDR2: SGHNT and YENEEA. Trimming removed 5 bases from V and 6 bases from J, with 13 bases in between. The CDR3 bases are TGTGCCAGCAGCACCCGGGGAAACGCTGAAGCTTTCTTT. Encoded protein: CASSTRGNAEAFF.

This clonotype came up many times. The CDR3 protein is CATSDMRTGPGANVLTF. The CDR3 DNA reads as TGTGCCACCAGTGATATGCGGACAGGGCCTGGGGCCAACGTCCTGACTTTC. J is TRBJ2-6 and V is TRBV24-1; 8 bases fit TRBD1. Trimming took 3 bases from V and 2 from J; bases not matched to a gene: 5. The CDR3 is made up of 17 amino acids. CDR1 and CDR2 from the germline V gene are KGHDR and SFDVKD.

This clonotype was detected a few times. The CDR3 reads CASSLSPRGQETQYF. DNA of the CDR3: TGTGCCAGCAGTTTATCTCCCCGGGGCCAAGAGACCCAGTACTTC. The chain combines TRBV27 with TRBJ2-5, with a tentative D call TRBD2 (5 bases). Trimming left V 0 bases short and J 1 base short, with 9 bases between. The CDR3 runs 15 residues. Looked up from germline, CDR1 is MNHEY and CDR2 is SMNVEV (reference sequence).

This clonotype was counted a few times. This may be a read error, as it is one base from a much larger clone. The chain has TRBV7-2 and TRBJ2-3; D may be TRBD1 or TRBD2 (5 bases each). CDR3 length: 14 residues. Germline V CDR1 and CDR2: SGHTA, FQGNSA. The CDR3: CASSQGWERDTLYF. CDR3 sequence (DNA): TGTGCCAGCAGCCAGGGCTGGGAGAGAGATACGCTGTATTTT. Combining the CDR3 with reference TRBV7-2 and TRBJ2-3 gives the whole variable domain GAGVSQSPSNKVTEKGKDVELRCDPISGHTALYWYRQSLGQGLEFLIYFQGNSAPDKSGLPSDRFSAERTGGSVSTLTIQRTQQEDSAVYLCASSQGWERDTLYFGPGTRLTVL.

This clonotype was observed at least ten times. The chain uses TRBV11-1 and TRBJ2-7; 9 bases match TRBD1. Germline CDR1 SGHAT, CDR2 FQDESV (reference sequence). V gave up 4 bases and J gave up 2 bases; unmatched junction bases: 6. The CDR3 covers 15 residues. CDR3 bases: TGTGCCAGCAGCTCCCCGGACAGGGGAACCTACGAGCAGTACTTC. Its translation is CASSSPDRGTYEQYF.

This clonotype was counted at least ten times. J is TRBJ2-1 and V is TRBV7-9, with D unclear. Germline CDR1 is SEHNR and CDR2 is FQNEAQ (reference sequence). The V end was cut by 7 bases, the J end by 2 bases, with 15 bases between. The CDR3 spans 15 residues. CDR3 amino acids: CASNPWQEPYNEQFF. The CDR3 DNA reads TGTGCCAGCAACCCCTGGCAAGAACCCTACAATGAGCAGTTCTTC.